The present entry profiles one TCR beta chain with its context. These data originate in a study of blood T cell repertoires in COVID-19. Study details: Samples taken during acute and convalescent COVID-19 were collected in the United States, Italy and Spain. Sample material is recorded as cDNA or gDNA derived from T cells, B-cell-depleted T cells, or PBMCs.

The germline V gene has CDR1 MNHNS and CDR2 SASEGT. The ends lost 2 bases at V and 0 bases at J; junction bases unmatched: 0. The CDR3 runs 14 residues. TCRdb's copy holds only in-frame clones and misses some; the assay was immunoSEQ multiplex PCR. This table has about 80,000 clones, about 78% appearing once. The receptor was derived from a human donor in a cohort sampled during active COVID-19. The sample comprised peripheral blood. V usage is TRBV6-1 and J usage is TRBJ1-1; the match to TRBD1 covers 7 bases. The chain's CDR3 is CASSERGLNTEAFF. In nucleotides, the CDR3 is TGTGCCAGCAGTGAAAGGGGGCTGAACACTGAAGCTTTCTTT.